Below are 6 T cell receptor beta chains sequenced from a single sample in a study of blood T cell repertoires in COVID-19. The repertoire was sequenced with immunoSEQ multiplex PCR; TCRdb's copy has only in-frame clones and lacks some. Of about 190,000 clones in the sample, approximately 84% were seen once. The sequencing input was peripheral blood. These receptors originate from a woman in her 70s with active or convalescent COVID-19.

This clone was counted a single time. CDR3 residues: CASSARTRGNEQFF. DNA for the CDR3: TGCGCCAGCAGCGCCCGGACTAGGGGCAATGAGCAGTTCTTC. The chain uses TRBV5-1 and TRBJ2-1; TRBD2 matches 7 bases. CDR1 and CDR2 from the germline V gene are SGHRS and YFSETQ. Trimming cost V 4 bases and J 6 bases; bases outside gene matches: 7. The CDR3 contains 14 residues.

V and J are TRBV2 and TRBJ2-4, with TRBD2 matching 14 bases. Germline V lookup: CDR1 SNHLY, CDR2 FYNNEI. The CDR3 covers 16 residues. The V and J ends lost 6 bases and 8 bases, in that order; junction bases with no gene match: 9. The CDR3, as DNA: TGTGCCAGCAGAGCGGGACTAGCGGGAGTTAAGGACATTCAGTACTTC. Protein sequence: CASRAGLAGVKDIQYF.

The chain carries TRBV28 and TRBJ1-1; 11 nucleotides align to TRBD1. CDR1 and CDR2 from the germline V gene are MDHEN and SYDVKM. The V segment lost 5 bases and the J segment 11 bases; nucleotides outside the gene matches: 10. This CDR3 has 14 residues. The CDR3 DNA reads as TGTGCCAGCAGTGACCCGGACAGGGGGCCACGGGCTTTCTTT. Protein product: CASSDPDRGPRAFF.

The chain is built from TRBV7-9 and TRBJ2-5, with D perhaps matching TRBD2 (5 bases). Germline CDR1 reads SEHNR; CDR2 reads FQNEAQ (reference sequence). The CDR3 length is 14 residues. Between the trimmed V and J ends, which lost 6 bases and 5 bases, there was a span of 16 bases. In nucleotides, the CDR3 is TGTGCCAGCAGATCGTCGGACTGGGCGGAGACCCAGTACTTC. This encodes CASRSSDWAETQYF.

The chain joins TRBV28 to TRBJ2-7; D unclear. Trimming removed 6 bases from V and 6 bases from J, with 12 bases in between. Germline V gene lookup returns CDR1 MDHEN and CDR2 SYDVKM. The CDR3 spans 12 residues. CDR3 region: CASSTSVGEQYF. CDR3 DNA sequence: TGTGCCAGCAGCACCTCGGTCGGCGAGCAGTACTTC.

Written as DNA, the CDR3 is TGTGCCAGTAGTACCGCCCCGGGAGCAGATACGCAGTATTTT. This gives the protein CASSTAPGADTQYF. The chain recombines TRBV19 with TRBJ2-3, with D possibly TRBD2 on 6 matching bases. This CDR3 has 14 amino acids. The germline V gene encodes CDR1 LNHDA and CDR2 SQIVND (reference sequence). V lost 4 bases and J 4 bases, leaving 12 bases between the germline ends.